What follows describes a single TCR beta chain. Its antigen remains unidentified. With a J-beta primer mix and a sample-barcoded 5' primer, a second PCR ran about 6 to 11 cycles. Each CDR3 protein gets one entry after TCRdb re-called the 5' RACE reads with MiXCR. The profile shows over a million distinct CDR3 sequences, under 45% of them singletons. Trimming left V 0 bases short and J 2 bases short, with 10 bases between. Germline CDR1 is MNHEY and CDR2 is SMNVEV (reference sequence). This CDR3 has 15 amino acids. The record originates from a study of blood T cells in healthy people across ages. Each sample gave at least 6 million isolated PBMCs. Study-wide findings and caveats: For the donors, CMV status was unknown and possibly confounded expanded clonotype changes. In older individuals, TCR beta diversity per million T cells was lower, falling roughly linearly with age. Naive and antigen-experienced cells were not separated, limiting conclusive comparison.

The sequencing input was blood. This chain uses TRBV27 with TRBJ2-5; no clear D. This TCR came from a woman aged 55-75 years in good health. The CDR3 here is CASSLSVGVQETQYF. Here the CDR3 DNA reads TGTGCCAGCAGTTTATCGGTTGGAGTACAAGAGACCCAGTACTTC.